This T cell receptor (beta chain) was sequenced during a study of post-analysis software for immune sequencing data. Losses at the gene ends were 4 bases for V and 2 bases for J; bases not matched to a gene: 8. Germline assignment: CDR1 MNHEY and CDR2 SVGAGI. The CDR3 spans 15 residues. Findings of the study overall: TRBV segments more frequent in patients than in controls numbered a few and included TRBV5-6, TRBV5-1 and TRBV20-1. Samples prepared in the same batch strongly co-clustered by F measure.

Libraries were made from TCR beta cDNA, and they carried unique molecular identifiers. TCRdb itself ran the PCR reads through MiXCR, one entry per CDR3 protein. Altogether 400,000 to 500,000 distinct CDR3 sequences are present, approximately 39% being singletons, with the ten largest covering under 9%. This clonotype was found a few times. Its antigen is currently unknown. Sequenced sample: blood. The clonotype was recovered from a girl aged 2 to 9 with multiple sclerosis. The rearrangement links TRBV6-5 to TRBJ2-7; 7 positions match TRBD1. The CDR3 DNA is TGTGCCAGCAGTTCAACGACAGGGTTTCCCTACGAGCAGTACTTC. Amino acid sequence: CASSSTTGFPYEQYF.